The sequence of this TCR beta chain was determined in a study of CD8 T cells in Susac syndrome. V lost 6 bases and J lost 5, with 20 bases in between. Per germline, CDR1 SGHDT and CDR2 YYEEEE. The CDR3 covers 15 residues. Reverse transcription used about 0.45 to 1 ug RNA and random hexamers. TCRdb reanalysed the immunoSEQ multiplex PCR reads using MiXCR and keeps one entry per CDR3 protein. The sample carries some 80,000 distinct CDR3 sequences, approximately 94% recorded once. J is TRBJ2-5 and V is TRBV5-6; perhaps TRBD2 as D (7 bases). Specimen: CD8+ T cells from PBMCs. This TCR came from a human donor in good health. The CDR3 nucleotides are TGTGCCAGCAAACAGGGAGGGGGAGGGCCCGAGACCCAGTACTTC. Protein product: CASKQGGGGPETQYF.